The 28 T cell receptor beta chains given below trace back to one sample, sequenced in a study of blood T cell repertoires in COVID-19. Using immunoSEQ multiplex PCR, the repertoire was profiled, and TCRdb retains in-frame clones only, with some absent. This sample has about 98,000 clones, with approximately 84% found just once. The sample consisted of peripheral blood. The receptors were gathered from a woman over 75 with acute or convalescent COVID-19.

This clone has only one observation. The genes are TRBV9 and TRBJ1-3, with D unclear. Germline lookup yields CDR1 SGDLS and CDR2 YYNGEE. Trimming left V 3 bases short and J 1 base short, with 11 bases between. The CDR3 sequence is 15 residues long. The CDR3 region is CASSEEDGSGNTIYF. CDR3 bases: TGTGCCAGCAGCGAGGAGGACGGATCTGGAAACACCATATATTTT.

This clone was picked up a small number of times. This sequence joins TRBV6-5 and TRBJ1-1; D gene unclear. CDR1 is MNHEY, CDR2 SVGAGI, per germline. The V gene lost 9 bases and the J gene lost 0 bases, with 11 bases spanning the gap. The CDR3 has 13 residues. The CDR3 sequence: CASWPFMNTEAFF. CDR3 DNA: TGTGCCAGTTGGCCCTTCATGAACACTGAAGCTTTCTTT.

CDR3 loop: CASSVGPNSYNEKLFF. CDR3 coding DNA: TGTGCCAGCAGCGTAGGGCCCAACAGTTATAATGAAAAACTGTTTTTT. The chain recombines TRBV9 with TRBJ1-4; no reliable D call. Germline-derived CDR1 and CDR2 are SGDLS and YYNGEE. CDR3 length: 16 amino acids. V was clipped by 0 bases and J by 4 bases, with 13 bases between them.

CDR3 region: CASSEYGGRANVLTF. The CDR3 coding sequence is TGTGCCAGCAGTGAATACGGCGGTAGGGCCAACGTCCTGACTTTC. V and J are TRBV25-1 and TRBJ2-6; D ambiguous. Trimming cost V 0 bases and J 5 bases, with 8 bases left between them. The length of the CDR3 is 15 residues. Per the germline V gene, CDR1 is MGHDK and CDR2 is SYGVNS.

The chain is built from TRBV7-2 and TRBJ2-1, with TRBD2 identical over 12 bases. CDR1 SGHTA and CDR2 FQGNSA come from the germline V gene. V shed 2 bases, J shed 9 bases, and the junction held 8 bases outside the gene matches. The CDR3 runs 16 residues. CDR3 in amino acids: CASSLRPSGGAAEQFF. The CDR3 DNA reads TGTGCCAGCAGCTTAAGGCCTAGCGGGGGGGCCGCTGAGCAGTTCTTC. The whole variable domain, remainder taken from reference TRBV7-2 and TRBJ2-1, is GAGVSQSPSNKVTEKGKDVELRCDPISGHTALYWYRQSLGQGLEFLIYFQGNSAPDKSGLPSDRFSAERTGGSVSTLTIQRTQQEDSAVYLCASSLRPSGGAAEQFFGPGTRLTVL.

This clone was picked up one time. The J gene is TRBJ1-3, the V gene TRBV5-1; tentative D call: TRBD1 (6 bases). The CDR3 extends over 13 amino acids. The germline V gene encodes CDR1 SGHRS and CDR2 YFSETQ. V lost 0 bases to trimming and J lost 8 bases, with 9 bases between them. CDR3 in DNA: TGCGCCAGCAGCTTGGGGTCAGGGGACACCATATATTTT. Amino acids: CASSLGSGDTIYF.

The genes are TRBV9 and TRBJ1-5; no firm D call. Germline V gene data show CDR1 as SGDLS and CDR2 as YYNGEE. The CDR3 contains 13 residues. Trimming left V 0 bases short and J 4 bases short, with 5 bases between. The CDR3 DNA reads TGTGCCAGCAGCGTAGCCGAGAATCAGCCCCAGCATTTT. Protein sequence: CASSVAENQPQHF.

The chain uses TRBV27 and TRBJ1-6, with 8 bases that match TRBD1. Losses at the gene ends were 8 bases for V and 5 bases for J; bases not matched to a gene: 8. In germline, CDR1 is MNHEY, CDR2 SMNVEV (reference sequence). This CDR3 is built from 15 residues. CDR3 sequence reads: CASSGTGPNNSPLHF. For the CDR3, the DNA is TGTGCCAGCTCCGGGACAGGACCAAATAATTCACCCCTCCACTTT.

The rearrangement uses TRBV28 and TRBJ1-1; the D gene is possibly TRBD1 (6 bases). This CDR3 region has 15 residues. Trimming shortened V by 5 bases and J by 4 bases, and 17 bases separated the two germline ends. Germline CDR1 is MDHEN and CDR2 is SYDVKM. Written as DNA, the CDR3 is TGTGCCAGCAGTCCCTTGGGGTCAGGGGTCACTGAAGCTTTCTTT. Translating gives CASSPLGSGVTEAFF.

The V gene is TRBV7-3, the J gene TRBJ2-5; 15 nucleotides agree with TRBD2. V shed 4 bases and J 5 bases; nucleotides not matched to a gene: 5. This CDR3 has 16 amino acids. Germline CDR1 SGHTA, CDR2 FQGTGA. The CDR3 loop reads CASSSGTSGRLETQYF. The CDR3 bases are TGTGCCAGCAGCTCCGGGACTAGCGGGAGGTTGGAGACCCAGTACTTC.

This sequence joins TRBV7-2 and TRBJ1-2, with a weak D call TRBD1 (5 bases). This CDR3 region has 16 residues. Germline values: CDR1 SGHTA, CDR2 FQGNSA. V was cut by 3 bases and J by 3 bases, with 17 bases left in between. CDR3 DNA: TGTGCCAGCAGCTTGGCATTGAGGTTAGGGGACTATGGCTACACCTTC. Translating it yields CASSLALRLGDYGYTF.

Only a few counts were recorded for this clone. J is TRBJ2-1 and V is TRBV7-2; unclear D gene. Looked up from germline, CDR1 is SGHTA and CDR2 is FQGNSA. The CDR3 consists of 14 residues. V was shortened by 5 bases and J by 5 bases, with 13 bases between the two germline ends. As DNA, the CDR3 is TGTGCCAGCAGCACCACCGGCGGAAACAATGAGCAGTTCTTC. It is translated as CASSTTGGNNEQFF.

This clone was seen just once. The CDR3 DNA reads as TGTGCCAGCAGCCAAGTCACTAGCGGGGGCCTCCCCCACTACAATGAGCAGTTCTTC. This gives the protein CASSQVTSGGLPHYNEQFF. The J gene is TRBJ2-1, the V gene TRBV21-1; no DNA check was done on the table's D call, TRBD2. TRBV21-1 is a pseudogene segment. The CDR3 is 19 residues long.

The chain joins TRBV30 to TRBJ1-4; 7 bases are a match to TRBD1. V gave up 1 base and J gave up 6 bases; unmatched junction bases: 2. CDR3 length: 13 amino acids. Germline assignment: CDR1 GTSNPN and CDR2 SVGIG (reference sequence). CDR3 in DNA: TGTGCCTGGAGTGATGGGACAGATGAAAAACTGTTTTTT. Residues: CAWSDGTDEKLFF. The full variable domain, completed using reference TRBV30 and TRBJ1-4, is SQTIHQWPATLVQPVGSPLSLECTVEGTSNPNLYWYRQAAGRGLQLLFYSVGIGQISSEVPQNLSASRPQDRQFILSSKKLLLSDSGFYLCAWSDGTDEKLFFGSGTQLSVL.

J is TRBJ1-1 and V is TRBV25-1, with TRBD1 as a possible D gene (6 bases). Germline V CDR1 and CDR2: MGHDK, SYGVNS. The length of the CDR3 is 13 residues. Trimming removed 4 bases at V and 4 bases at J, with 10 bases between. In DNA, the CDR3 is TGTGCCAGCAGTGCACAGGGTAGCACTGAAGCTTTCTTT. It translates to CASSAQGSTEAFF.

The rearrangement joins TRBV18 to TRBJ2-5; 8 bases match TRBD2. Trimming cost V 0 bases and J 3 bases; bases outside gene matches: 6. The CDR3 spans 16 residues. Germline assignment: CDR1 KGHSH and CDR2 LQKENI. The CDR3 here is CASSPPSGGREETQYF. The CDR3 nucleotides read TGTGCCAGCTCACCACCAAGCGGGGGTCGTGAAGAGACCCAGTACTTC.

This clone showed up just once. The chain has TRBV2 and TRBJ1-2; TRBD1 aligns across 7 bases. This CDR3 is built from 14 residues. The V and J ends lost 3 bases and 7 bases, in that order; junction bases with no gene match: 8. Germline V lookup: CDR1 SNHLY, CDR2 FYNNEI. DNA for the CDR3: TGTGCCAGCAGTGAGGAGGGGGCGATAGGTGGCTACACCTTC. This translates into CASSEEGAIGGYTF.

This clone has a handful of counts. The J gene is TRBJ1-5, the V gene TRBV6-6; no definite D call. V shed 6 bases and J shed 5 bases, with 11 bases lying between them. This CDR3 has 13 residues. Looked up from germline, CDR1 is MNHNY and CDR2 is SVGAGI (reference sequence). This CDR3 is CASSPDMYQPQHF. In nucleotides, the CDR3 is TGTGCCAGCAGCCCAGACATGTATCAGCCCCAGCATTTT.

V gene TRBV6-5 combines with J gene TRBJ1-1; D may be TRBD1 (5 bases). This CDR3 comprises 12 residues. Trimming took 4 bases from V and 8 from J, leaving 11 bases between them. Germline V gene sequence: CDR1 MNHEY, CDR2 SVGAGI. The CDR3 loop reads CASSSTGHEAFF. CDR3 sequence (DNA): TGTGCCAGCAGTTCGACCGGACACGAAGCTTTCTTT.

The chain couples TRBV2 to TRBJ2-5, with 9 bases aligning to TRBD1. V lost 6 bases to trimming and J lost 0 bases; unmatched junction nucleotides: 5. The germline V gene has CDR1 SNHLY and CDR2 FYNNEI. The CDR3 length is 15 residues. This chain's CDR3 is CASRLGQGYQETQYF. CDR3 DNA sequence: TGTGCCAGCAGACTCGGACAGGGGTACCAAGAGACCCAGTACTTC. Full variable domain (remainder filled in from reference TRBV2 and TRBJ2-5): EPEVTQTPSHQVTQMGQEVILRCVPISNHLYFYWYRQILGQKVEFLVSFYNNEISEKSEIFDDQFSVERPDGSNFTLKIRSTKLEDSAMYFCASRLGQGYQETQYFGPGTRLLVL.

This clone was recorded a few times. In the same sample, other DNA sequences code for this CDR3. V usage is TRBV5-1 and J usage is TRBJ2-3; 11 positions match TRBD2. The germline V gene has CDR1 SGHRS and CDR2 YFSETQ. The CDR3 is made up of 17 amino acids. Losses at the gene ends were 1 base for V and 0 bases for J; bases not matched to a gene: 4. CDR3 DNA sequence: TGCGCCAGCAGCTTGACTAGCGGGGGACCTAGCACAGATACGCAGTATTTT. Translating gives CASSLTSGGPSTDTQYF.

V gene TRBV2 combines with J gene TRBJ2-4; TRBD2 matches 9 bases. This CDR3 comprises 13 residues. Unmatched junction bases numbered 0, after V lost 3 bases and J lost 6 bases. Germline lookup yields CDR1 SNHLY and CDR2 FYNNEI. The CDR3 is CASSETSGNIQYF. The CDR3 nucleotides read TGTGCCAGCAGTGAGACTAGCGGAAACATTCAGTACTTC.

J is TRBJ2-5 and V is TRBV6-6; 9 bases are shared with TRBD1. The V gene end was trimmed by 6 bases and the J gene end by 5 bases; junction bases not matched to a gene: 10. This CDR3 spans 15 amino acids. Germline V gene sequence: CDR1 MNHNY, CDR2 SVGAGI (reference sequence). CDR3 region: CASSPPGQGWETQYF. The DNA of the CDR3 is TGTGCCAGCAGCCCACCGGGACAGGGTTGGGAGACCCAGTACTTC.

This clone was seen a few times. The chain is built from TRBV7-3 and TRBJ1-1; a weak D match, TRBD1 (5 bases). Germline CDR1 and CDR2: SGHTA and FQGTGA. The CDR3 is made up of 13 amino acids. The germline V and J ends were trimmed by 4 bases and 5 bases, with 11 bases remaining between them. The CDR3 nucleotides read TGTGCCAGCAGCTCGGACCGGGGGACTGAAGCTTTCTTT. Translated, it gives CASSSDRGTEAFF.

The chain joins TRBV24-1 to TRBJ2-2; a weak D match, TRBD2 (6 bases). The CDR3 runs 16 residues. Germline CDR1 and CDR2: KGHDR and SFDVKD. V lost 1 base, J lost 4 bases, and 12 bases lay in between. CDR3 sequence (DNA): TGTGCCACCAGTGATTTTTTTGCGGGGTTCACCGGGGAGCTGTTTTTT. This codes for CATSDFFAGFTGELFF.

V is TRBV3-1 (or the pseudogene TRBV3-2) and J is TRBJ2-1; D is possibly TRBD1 (5 bases). The CDR3 runs to 14 residues. Per germline, CDR1 LGHDT and CDR2 YNNKEL (reference sequence). Trimming took 0 bases from V and 5 from J, leaving 8 bases between them. CDR3 loop: CASSQETEHNEQFF. CDR3 sequence (DNA): TGTGCCAGCAGCCAAGAGACAGAACACAATGAGCAGTTCTTC.

This chain links TRBV10-3 with TRBJ1-1, with a weak D call TRBD1 (6 bases). V was shortened by 3 bases and J by 4 bases, with 12 bases between the two germline ends. There are 14 residues in the CDR3. The germline gives CDR1 ENHRY, CDR2 SYGVKD. The CDR3, as DNA: TGTGCCATCAGTGAAGGGGGAAGGGTCACTGAAGCTTTCTTT. The encoded protein is CAISEGGRVTEAFF.

This clone showed up just once. V usage is TRBV4-3 and J usage is TRBJ1-6; 8 nucleotides agree with TRBD1. Germline V CDR1 and CDR2: LGHNA, YSLEER. The CDR3 is 15 residues long. J was trimmed by 8 bases and V by 1 base; bases with no gene match: 4. The CDR3 spells CASSQAHRGDSPLHF. The CDR3 region has the DNA TGCGCCAGCAGCCAAGCACACAGGGGGGATTCACCCCTCCACTTT.